These 10 T cell receptor beta chains were all obtained from the same sample, sequenced in a study of blood T cell repertoires in COVID-19. TCRdb keeps only in-frame clones here, not all; method: immunoSEQ multiplex PCR. The data contain under 140,000 clones, about three quarters of them singletons. The sequenced sample consisted of peripheral blood. All receptors derive from a woman older than 75 with active or convalescent COVID-19.

The gene calls are TRBV4-2 and TRBJ2-1; TRBD2 is a possible D gene (6 bases). Germline V gene sequence: CDR1 LGHNA, CDR2 YNFKEQ. V was pared by 4 bases and J by 0 bases, with 19 bases between. This CDR3 is 18 amino acids long. The CDR3 DNA sequence: TGTGCCAGCAGCCCGGGAGCCCGTCTAACGAGCTCCTACAATGAGCAGTTCTTC. It is translated as CASSPGARLTSSYNEQFF.

The gene calls are TRBV11-2 and TRBJ2-3, with unresolved D. The CDR3 sequence is 18 residues long. V gave up 2 bases and J gave up 10 bases, with 28 bases separating them. Germline V gene lookup returns CDR1 SGHAT and CDR2 FQNNGV. CDR3 sequence: CASSLSRGSTFRLGAQYF. Here the CDR3 DNA reads TGTGCCAGCAGCTTATCCCGAGGAAGCACCTTTAGGTTGGGTGCGCAGTATTTT.

V usage is TRBV28 and J usage is TRBJ2-5; 8 bases align to TRBD1. CDR3 size: 15 residues. Trimming at V came to 6 bases and at J to 0 bases, leaving 6 bases not matched to a gene. The germline V gene has CDR1 MDHEN and CDR2 SYDVKM. The CDR3 DNA sequence: TGTGCCAGCAGCCCCCGGGACAGGTACCAAGAGACCCAGTACTTC. It codes for CASSPRDRYQETQYF.

V and J are TRBV25-1 and TRBJ1-5; 9 nucleotides line up with TRBD1. This CDR3 is built from 14 residues. Germline trimming cut 8 bases from V and 5 bases from J; bases unmatched to any gene: 7. Germline CDR1 reads MGHDK; CDR2 reads SYGVNS. The CDR3 protein is CASGGQGAHQPQHF. DNA of the CDR3: TGTGCCAGCGGGGGACAGGGTGCCCATCAGCCCCAGCATTTT.

This clone was counted a few times. This rearrangement joins TRBV7-9 to TRBJ2-5; weak D call: TRBD2 (6 bases). This CDR3 spans 13 amino acids. The ends were cut back, 6 bases at V and 5 bases at J, with 13 bases in the middle. Germline assignment: CDR1 SEHNR and CDR2 FQNEAQ (reference sequence). The CDR3 spells CASRPGLSETQYF. CDR3 bases: TGTGCCAGCAGACCGGGACTGTCTGAGACCCAGTACTTC.

The chain couples TRBV4-2 to TRBJ2-7; 7 bases map to TRBD2. The CDR3 has 17 residues. With 0 bases clipped from V and 6 bases from J, the junction kept 14 bases outside the gene matches. Germline CDR1 and CDR2: LGHNA and YNFKEQ. CDR3 nucleotide sequence: TGTGCCAGCAGCCAAGAAGTGTGGGGAGGGGTTCCTGGCGAGCAGTACTTC. It is translated as CASSQEVWGGVPGEQYF.

This sequence joins TRBV19 and TRBJ2-1, with D possibly matching TRBD2 (6 bases). Trimming took 2 bases from V and 2 from J, leaving 16 bases between them. CDR1 LNHDA and CDR2 SQIVND come from the germline V gene (reference sequence). The CDR3 has 17 residues. The CDR3 loop is CASSITLISGAYNEQFF. DNA of the CDR3: TGTGCCAGTAGTATAACCCTGATTAGCGGAGCCTACAATGAGCAGTTCTTC.

This chain uses TRBV19 with TRBJ2-5; 7 positions agree with TRBD1. Germline-derived CDR1 and CDR2 are LNHDA and SQIVND (reference sequence). The V segment lost 4 bases and the J segment 13 bases; nucleotides outside the gene matches: 12. The CDR3 spans 13 residues. DNA of the CDR3: TGTGCCAGTAGTACTCAAACCGGGACAGCCAGGTACTTC. Translation: CASSTQTGTARYF.

V and J are TRBV7-3 and TRBJ1-1; D may be TRBD1 (5 bases). V gave up 2 bases and J gave up 2 bases, with 12 bases separating them. There are 15 residues in the CDR3. Germline CDR1 and CDR2: SGHTA and FQGTGA. CDR3 amino acids: CASSLVGGSNTEAFF. In DNA, the CDR3 is TGTGCCAGCAGCTTAGTCGGGGGATCTAACACTGAAGCTTTCTTT. Full variable domain (missing parts from reference TRBV7-3 and TRBJ1-1): GAGVSQTPSNKVTEKGKYVELRCDPISGHTALYWYRQSLGQGPEFLIYFQGTGAADDSGLPNDRFFAVRPEGSVSTLKIQRTERGDSAVYLCASSLVGGSNTEAFFGQGTRLTVV.

This clone has a count of ten or more. The CDR3 bases are TGTGCCAGCTTTACCGGGACAGGAACATACGAGCAGTACTTC. This codes for CASFTGTGTYEQYF. This sequence joins TRBV2 and TRBJ2-7; 8 nucleotides agree with TRBD1. Unmatched junction bases numbered 10, after V lost 8 bases and J lost 4 bases. CDR3 length equals 14 residues. Germline V CDR1 and CDR2: SNHLY, FYNNEI.